The 9 T cell receptor beta chains in this list originate from one sample, sequenced in a study of shared clonotypes between healthy human individuals. Sequenced by immunoSEQ multiplex PCR; TCRdb stores in-frame clones only, minus some. The sample shows around 1.9 million clones, around 93% of them seen only once. The naive CD8 population came from CD45RO-negative cells selected for CCR7, without terminally differentiated effector memory CD45RA+ cells. Sequencing input: naive CD8+ T cells from PBMCs. These receptors were collected from a man between 18 and 29 years old in good health. Some clones in this sample may be carry-over from other donors' samples.

This chain links TRBV4-3 with TRBJ2-2; no definite D call. Germline values: CDR1 LGHNA, CDR2 YSLEER. The CDR3 has 15 amino acids. V lost 3 bases and J 1 base, leaving 9 bases between the germline ends. DNA for the CDR3: TGCGCCAGCAGCCAGCAGTACAGGAACACCGGGGAGCTGTTTTTT. Protein product: CASSQQYRNTGELFF.

The chain recombines TRBV11-2 with TRBJ1-2, with 8 bases aligning to TRBD1. The CDR3 contains 15 residues. CDR1 and CDR2 from the germline V gene are SGHAT and FQNNGV. V was clipped by 5 bases and J by 5 bases; unmatched bases: 10. The CDR3 here is CASSTWDRSLYGYTF. The DNA for the CDR3 is TGTGCCAGCAGCACCTGGGACAGGAGCTTATATGGCTACACCTTC.

This clone was seen once. The genes are TRBV7-9 and TRBJ2-7, with D perhaps matching TRBD1 (5 bases). Germline lookup yields CDR1 SEHNR and CDR2 FQNEAQ (reference sequence). The CDR3 runs to 13 residues. The V and J ends lost 1 base and 7 bases respectively, with 11 bases between them. CDR3 DNA sequence: TGTGCCAGCAGCTTAGTGGCCCCAGGGGAGCAGTACTTC. This sequence encodes CASSLVAPGEQYF.

The V call is TRBV4-3, the J call TRBJ2-1, with 8 positions matching TRBD2. Losses at the gene ends were 4 bases for V and 0 bases for J; bases not matched to a gene: 5. The CDR3 covers 16 residues. Germline V gene sequence: CDR1 LGHNA, CDR2 YSLEER. The CDR3 is CASSPGGQSSYNEQFF. CDR3 DNA sequence: TGCGCCAGCAGCCCGGGGGGGCAGAGCTCCTACAATGAGCAGTTCTTC.

The chain has TRBV2 and TRBJ2-1; D not certain. Trimming removed 8 bases at V and 1 base at J, with 12 bases between. This CDR3 has 14 amino acids. Germline-derived CDR1 and CDR2 are SNHLY and FYNNEI. This CDR3 is CASPRTVSYNEQFF. DNA for the CDR3: TGTGCCAGCCCCCGGACGGTTTCCTACAATGAGCAGTTCTTC.

The chain combines TRBV7-9 with TRBJ2-7; no clear D. The CDR3 loop spans 12 amino acids. V was shortened by 5 bases and J by 6 bases, with 11 bases between the two germline ends. CDR1 is SEHNR and CDR2 is FQNEAQ in the germline V gene (reference sequence). CDR3 loop: CASSAPLSEQYF. CDR3 DNA: TGTGCCAGCAGCGCCCCACTTTCCGAGCAGTACTTC. The full variable domain, completed using reference TRBV7-9 and TRBJ2-7, is DTGVSQNPRHKITKRGQNVTFRCDPISEHNRLYWYRQTLGQGPEFLTYFQNEAQLEKSRLLSDRFSAERPKGSFSTLEIQRTEQGDSAMYLCASSAPLSEQYFGPGTRLTVT.

This clone was seen a single time. The same CDR3 also results from other DNA sequences found in this sample. The chain carries TRBV7-9 and TRBJ2-7, with 11 bases matching TRBD1. The length of the CDR3 is 15 residues. J lost 2 bases, V lost 5 bases, and 5 bases had no gene match. Germline V CDR1 and CDR2: SEHNR, FQNEAQ (reference sequence). CDR3 sequence: CASSLGQGAPYEQYF. DNA for the CDR3: TGTGCCAGCAGCCTAGGACAGGGGGCTCCCTACGAGCAGTACTTC.

This sequence joins TRBV9 and TRBJ1-1, with D perhaps matching TRBD1 (5 bases). V was shortened by 1 base and J by 2 bases, with 12 bases between the two germline ends. This CDR3 has 15 amino acids. Germline CDR1 SGDLS, CDR2 YYNGEE. The CDR3 region is CASSVSRDLNTEAFF. CDR3 nucleotide sequence: TGTGCCAGCAGCGTATCCCGGGACCTAAACACTGAAGCTTTCTTT.

The chain uses TRBV28 and TRBJ1-1, with D tentatively TRBD1 (5 bases). Trimming took off 3 bases at V and 0 bases at J, with 17 bases between the two ends. Germline values: CDR1 MDHEN, CDR2 SYDVKM. The CDR3 spans 17 residues. The CDR3: CASSFPPGATMNTEAFF. The CDR3, as DNA: TGTGCCAGCAGTTTTCCTCCCGGGGCAACCATGAACACTGAAGCTTTCTTT.